The T cell receptor (beta chain) under discussion was sequenced for a study of shared clonotypes between healthy human individuals. On the study more broadly: Each donor's CD4 naive and CD4 memory cells filled three plates apiece, CD8 naive two, and CD8 memory one.

V trimming: 4 bases; J trimming: 4 bases; junction bases outside the gene matches: 8. This CDR3 spans 15 amino acids. In germline, CDR1 is SGHTA, CDR2 FQGTGA. Clones were sequenced by immunoSEQ multiplex PCR, and TCRdb holds only the in-frame ones, with some missing. Found here are roughly 2.5 million clones, roughly nine tenths of them singletons; the top ten hold 0.11% to 0.15%. The sequence was obtained from a man aged 18 to 30 in good health. The source material was naive CD4+ T cells sorted from blood. The subset: CD45RA+ positively selected. The rearrangement links TRBV7-3 to TRBJ2-3; 7 bases match TRBD2. The CDR3 DNA reads as TGTGCCAGCAGCTCTGGGGGGGTCGTCGCAGATACGCAGTATTTT. This gives the protein CASSSGGVVADTQYF.